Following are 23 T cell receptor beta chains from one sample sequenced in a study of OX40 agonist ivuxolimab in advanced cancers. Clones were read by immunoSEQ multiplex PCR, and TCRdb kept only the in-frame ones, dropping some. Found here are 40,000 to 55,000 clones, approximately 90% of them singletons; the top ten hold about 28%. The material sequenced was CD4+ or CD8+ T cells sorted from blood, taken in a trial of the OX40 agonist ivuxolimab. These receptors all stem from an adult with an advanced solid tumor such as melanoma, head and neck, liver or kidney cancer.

This chain's CDR3 is CASSLSSSSKAYEQYF. CDR3 DNA: TGTGCCAGCAGTTTATCTTCTAGCTCAAAGGCCTACGAGCAGTACTTC. The rearrangement joins TRBV28 to TRBJ2-7; maybe TRBD2 (5 bases). The CDR3 extends over 16 amino acids. V lost 1 base and J 2 bases, leaving 15 bases between the germline ends. Germline-derived CDR1 and CDR2 are MDHEN and SYDVKM.

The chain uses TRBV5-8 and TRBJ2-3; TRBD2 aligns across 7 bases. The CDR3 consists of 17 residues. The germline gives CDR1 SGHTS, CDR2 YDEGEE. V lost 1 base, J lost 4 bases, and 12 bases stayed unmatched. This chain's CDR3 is CASSLTLVGGPPDTQYF. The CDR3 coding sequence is TGTGCCAGCAGCTTGACACTAGTGGGAGGGCCCCCAGATACGCAGTATTTT.

CDR3 protein: CASSGLAGPSYEQYF. The CDR3 coding sequence is TGTGCCAGCAGTGGACTAGCGGGACCTTCCTACGAGCAGTACTTC. The genes are TRBV2 and TRBJ2-7; TRBD2 matches at 11 bases. CDR1 is SNHLY, CDR2 FYNNEI, per germline. The CDR3 consists of 15 residues. V shed 4 bases and J 1 base; nucleotides not matched to a gene: 3.

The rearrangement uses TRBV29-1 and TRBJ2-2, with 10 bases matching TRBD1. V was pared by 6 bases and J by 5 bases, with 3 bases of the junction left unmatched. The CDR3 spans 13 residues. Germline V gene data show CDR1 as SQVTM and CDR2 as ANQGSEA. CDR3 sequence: CSVWTGGTGELFF. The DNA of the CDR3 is TGCAGCGTCTGGACAGGGGGAACCGGGGAGCTGTTTTTT.

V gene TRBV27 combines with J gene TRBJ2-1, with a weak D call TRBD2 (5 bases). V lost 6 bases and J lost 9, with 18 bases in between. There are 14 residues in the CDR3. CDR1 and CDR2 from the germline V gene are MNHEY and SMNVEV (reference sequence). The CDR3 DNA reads TGTGCCAGCAGCCTAGGGTCTAGCTCGAGTGAGCAGTTCTTC. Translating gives CASSLGSSSSEQFF.

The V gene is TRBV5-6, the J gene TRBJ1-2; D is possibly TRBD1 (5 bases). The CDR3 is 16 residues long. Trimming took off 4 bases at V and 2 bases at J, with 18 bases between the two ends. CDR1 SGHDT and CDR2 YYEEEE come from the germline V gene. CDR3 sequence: CASSRETGLRNYGYTF. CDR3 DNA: TGTGCCAGCAGCCGGGAAACGGGACTCCGAAACTATGGCTACACCTTC.

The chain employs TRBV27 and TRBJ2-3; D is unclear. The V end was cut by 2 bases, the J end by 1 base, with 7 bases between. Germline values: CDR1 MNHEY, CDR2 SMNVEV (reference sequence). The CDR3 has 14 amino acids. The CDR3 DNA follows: TGTGCCAGCAGTTTAGCTGTTGGCACAGATACGCAGTATTTT. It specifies CASSLAVGTDTQYF.

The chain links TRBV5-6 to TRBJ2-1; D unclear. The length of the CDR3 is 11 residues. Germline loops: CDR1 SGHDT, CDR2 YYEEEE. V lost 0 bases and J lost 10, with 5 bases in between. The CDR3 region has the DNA TGTGCCAGCAGCTTGGTGGCAGAGCAGTTCTTC. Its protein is CASSLVAEQFF. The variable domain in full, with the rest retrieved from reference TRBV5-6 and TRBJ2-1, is DAGVTQSPTHLIKTRGQQVTLRCSPKSGHDTVSWYQQALGQGPQFIFQYYEEEERQRGNFPDRFSGHQFPNYSSELNVNALLLGDSALYLCASSLVAEQFFGPGTRLTVL.

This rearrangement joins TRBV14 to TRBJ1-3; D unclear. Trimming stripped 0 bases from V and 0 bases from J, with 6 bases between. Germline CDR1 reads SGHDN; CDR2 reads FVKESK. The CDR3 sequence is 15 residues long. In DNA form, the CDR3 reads TGTGCCAGCAGCCAAGACGTAGGCTCTGGAAACACCATATATTTT. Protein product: CASSQDVGSGNTIYF.

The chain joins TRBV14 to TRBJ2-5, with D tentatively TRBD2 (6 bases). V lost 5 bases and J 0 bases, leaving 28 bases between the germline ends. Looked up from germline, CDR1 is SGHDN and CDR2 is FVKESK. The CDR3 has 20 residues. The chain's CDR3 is CASSENFRGGDPWYQETQYF. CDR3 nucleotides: TGTGCCAGCAGCGAGAACTTTCGAGGCGGGGACCCTTGGTACCAAGAGACCCAGTACTTC.

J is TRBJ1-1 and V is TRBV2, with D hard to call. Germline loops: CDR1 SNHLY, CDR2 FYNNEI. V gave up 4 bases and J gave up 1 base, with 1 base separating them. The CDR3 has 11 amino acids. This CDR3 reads CASSANTEAFF. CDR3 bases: TGTGCCAGCAGTGCGAACACTGAAGCTTTCTTT.

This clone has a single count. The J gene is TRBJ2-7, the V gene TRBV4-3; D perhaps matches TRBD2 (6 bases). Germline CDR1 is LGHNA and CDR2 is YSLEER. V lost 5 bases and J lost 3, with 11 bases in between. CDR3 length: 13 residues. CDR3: CASSAGLDYEQYF. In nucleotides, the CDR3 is TGCGCCAGCAGCGCGGGACTTGACTACGAGCAGTACTTC.

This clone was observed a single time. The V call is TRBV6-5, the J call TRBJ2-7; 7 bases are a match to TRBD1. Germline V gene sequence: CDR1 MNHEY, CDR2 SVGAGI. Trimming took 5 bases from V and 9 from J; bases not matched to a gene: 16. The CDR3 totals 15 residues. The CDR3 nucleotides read TGTGCCAGCAGTCCCCACCGGACAGGATGGGATGGGCAGTACTTC. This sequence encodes CASSPHRTGWDGQYF.

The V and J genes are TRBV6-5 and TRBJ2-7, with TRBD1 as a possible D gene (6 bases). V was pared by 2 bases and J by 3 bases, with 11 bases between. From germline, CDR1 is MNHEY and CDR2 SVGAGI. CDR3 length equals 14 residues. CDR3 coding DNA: TGTGCCAGCAGTTACGGAAGGGGGAGCTACGAGCAGTACTTC. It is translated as CASSYGRGSYEQYF.

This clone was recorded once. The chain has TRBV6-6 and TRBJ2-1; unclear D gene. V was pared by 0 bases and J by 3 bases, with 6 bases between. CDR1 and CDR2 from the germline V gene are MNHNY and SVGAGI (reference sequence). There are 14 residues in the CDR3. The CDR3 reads CASSYSGIYNEQFF. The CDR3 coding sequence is TGTGCCAGCAGTTACTCGGGAATCTACAATGAGCAGTTCTTC.

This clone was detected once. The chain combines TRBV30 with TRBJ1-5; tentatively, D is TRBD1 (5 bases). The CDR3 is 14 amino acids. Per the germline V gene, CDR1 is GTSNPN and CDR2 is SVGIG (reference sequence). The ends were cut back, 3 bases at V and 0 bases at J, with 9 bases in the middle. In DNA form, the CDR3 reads TGTGCCTGGAGCGGGACGGTTAGCAATCAGCCCCAGCATTTT. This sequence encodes CAWSGTVSNQPQHF.

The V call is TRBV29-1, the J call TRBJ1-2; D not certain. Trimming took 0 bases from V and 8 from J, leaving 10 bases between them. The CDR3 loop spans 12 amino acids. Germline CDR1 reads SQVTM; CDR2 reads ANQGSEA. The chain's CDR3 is CSVEDPSRGYTF. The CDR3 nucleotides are TGCAGCGTTGAAGATCCTTCGAGAGGCTACACCTTC.

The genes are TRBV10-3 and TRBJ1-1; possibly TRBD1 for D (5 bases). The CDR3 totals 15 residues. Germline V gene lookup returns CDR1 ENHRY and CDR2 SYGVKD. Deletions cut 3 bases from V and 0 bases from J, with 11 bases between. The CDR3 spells CAISEVGQLNTEAFF. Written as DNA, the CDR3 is TGTGCCATCAGTGAAGTGGGGCAGTTGAACACTGAAGCTTTCTTT.

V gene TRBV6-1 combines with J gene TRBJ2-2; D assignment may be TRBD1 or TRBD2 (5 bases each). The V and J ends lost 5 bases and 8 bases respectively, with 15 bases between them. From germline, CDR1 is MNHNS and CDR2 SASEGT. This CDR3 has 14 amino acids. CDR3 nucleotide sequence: TGTGCCAGCAGTCCAAGGGGACGTCTGGGGGAGCTGTTTTTT. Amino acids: CASSPRGRLGELFF.

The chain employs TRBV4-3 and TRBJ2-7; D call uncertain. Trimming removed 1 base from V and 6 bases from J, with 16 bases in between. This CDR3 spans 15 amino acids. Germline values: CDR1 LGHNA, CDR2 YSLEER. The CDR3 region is CASSQGQWDKGEQYF. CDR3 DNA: TGCGCCAGCAGCCAAGGGCAGTGGGATAAGGGCGAGCAGTACTTC.

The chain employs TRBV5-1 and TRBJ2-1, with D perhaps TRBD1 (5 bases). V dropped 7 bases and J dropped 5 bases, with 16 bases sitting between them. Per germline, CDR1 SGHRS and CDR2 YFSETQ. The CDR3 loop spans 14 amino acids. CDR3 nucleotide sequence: TGCGCCAGCTCAACGTGGGGCTCGGACAATGAGCAGTTCTTC. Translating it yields CASSTWGSDNEQFF.

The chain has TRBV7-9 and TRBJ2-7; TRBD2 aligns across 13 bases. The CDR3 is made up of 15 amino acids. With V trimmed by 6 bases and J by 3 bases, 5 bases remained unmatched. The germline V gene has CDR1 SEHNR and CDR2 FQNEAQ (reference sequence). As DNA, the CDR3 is TGTGCCAGCAGAGACGGACTAGCGGGAGTCTACGAGCAGTACTTC. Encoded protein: CASRDGLAGVYEQYF.

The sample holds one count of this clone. The CDR3 spells CAISDLTAGTPQANEQFF. CDR3 DNA: TGTGCCATCAGTGATTTGACCGCTGGGACTCCTCAGGCAAATGAGCAGTTCTTC. V and J are TRBV10-3 and TRBJ2-1, with D possibly being TRBD2 (6 bases). V lost 3 bases and J 7 bases, leaving 25 bases between the germline ends. CDR3 length equals 18 residues. CDR1 is ENHRY, CDR2 SYGVKD, per germline.